This T cell receptor beta chain was observed in a study of blood T cell repertoires in COVID-19. The J segment lost 1 base and the V segment lost 5 bases, leaving 8 bases of the junction unmatched. The CDR3 has 16 residues. Germline V lookup: CDR1 SNHLY, CDR2 FYNNEI. Clones were sequenced by immunoSEQ multiplex PCR, and TCRdb holds only the in-frame ones, with some missing. Of about 120,000 clones listed, roughly 89% are singletons. The rearrangement uses TRBV2 and TRBJ2-1; 7 nucleotides line up with TRBD1. The sequencing sample was made of PBMCs or T cells enriched from blood (not recorded which). This receptor was taken from a woman in her thirties who had recovered from COVID-19. CDR3 sequence (DNA): TGTGCCAGCAGTCGTCGACAGGGAAGTTCCTACAATGAGCAGTTCTTC. Translating gives CASSRRQGSSYNEQFF.